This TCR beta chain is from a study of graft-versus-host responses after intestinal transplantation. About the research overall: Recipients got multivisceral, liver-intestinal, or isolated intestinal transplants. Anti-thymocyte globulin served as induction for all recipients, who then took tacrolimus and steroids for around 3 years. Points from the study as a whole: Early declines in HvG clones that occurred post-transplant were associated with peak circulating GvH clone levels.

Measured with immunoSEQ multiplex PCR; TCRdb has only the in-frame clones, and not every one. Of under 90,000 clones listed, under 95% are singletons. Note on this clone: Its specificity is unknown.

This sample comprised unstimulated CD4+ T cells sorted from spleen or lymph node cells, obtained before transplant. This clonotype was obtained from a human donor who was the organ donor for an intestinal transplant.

CDR3 coding DNA: TGCAGCGCAGGGGGGCTCATCGTCCACGATGAGCAGTTCTTC. As protein: CSAGGLIVHDEQFF. This chain links TRBV29-1 with TRBJ2-1, with a possible D match to TRBD1 (7 bases). V was cut by 7 bases and J by 8 bases, with 21 bases left in between. The length of the CDR3 is 14 residues. Germline CDR1 is SQVTM and CDR2 is ANQGSEA.